This T cell receptor (beta chain) was sequenced in a study of T-cell memory formation after mild COVID-19. TCRdb re-derived calls from the 5' RACE reads in MiXCR, one entry per CDR3 protein. The sample has about 620,000 distinct CDR3 sequences; roughly 18% are singletons. Study conclusions and caveats: There was a balanced CD4/CD8 profile in clones contracting day 15 to 85, and later expanders leaned CD4+.

Trimming removed 1 base from V and 3 bases from J; junction bases left unmatched: 10. This CDR3 is 18 amino acids long. CDR1 is LGHNA, CDR2 YSLEER, per germline. As for this clonotype: Its matching antigen is unknown.

The chain links TRBV4-3 to TRBJ2-3; 10 bases are shared with TRBD2. Sequenced: PBMCs or a T cell subset sorted from them (not recorded which). This receptor was obtained from an adult woman who had mild COVID-19 (a few samples of this study predate the infection). Cell type and time point are not known. This CDR3 reads CASSQGLAGVKGTDTQYF. In DNA, the CDR3 is TGCGCCAGCAGCCAAGGGCTAGCGGGAGTGAAGGGGACAGATACGCAGTATTTT.